This T cell receptor (beta chain) was obtained from a study of CD8+CD57+ T cells in acquired aplastic anemia. Study-level information: Sorted CD4+ and CD8+ cells yielded DNA averaging around 3.5 ug.

Germline V CDR1 and CDR2: SGHTA, FQGTGA. V was pared by 9 bases and J by 1 base, with 12 bases between. The CDR3 is made up of 13 amino acids. CD8+CD57+ cell expansion had been shown by flow cytometry in patients chosen for sequencing. The template used for profiling TCR beta VDJ and CDR3 was genomic DNA. One entry per CDR3 protein results from TCRdb running MiXCR on the reads. In the table there are about 40,000 distinct CDR3 sequences, over 55% of which are singletons. Sequencing was carried out using sorted CD4+, CD8+, or CD8+CD57+ T cells (not recorded which) from PBMCs. The sequence derives from a human donor with aplastic anemia. The V gene is TRBV7-3, the J gene TRBJ1-1, with D unresolved. The chain's CDR3 is CASKSSQNTEAFF. CDR3 DNA sequence: TGTGCCAGTAAGTCAAGCCAGAACACTGAAGCTTTCTTT.